The source of this T cell receptor beta chain is a study of OX40 agonist ivuxolimab in advanced cancers. Whole-study context: Participants, 70% to 90% male, averaged roughly 59 years of age, ranging from roughly 20 to 80.

Repertoires were generated with immunoSEQ multiplex PCR, while TCRdb's copy carries only in-frame clones and drops some. Here the sample spans 77,000 or so clones, roughly 90% being singletons. This CDR3 contains 15 residues. V was cut by 0 bases and J by 1 base, with 8 bases left in between. CDR1 is SGHRS and CDR2 is YFSETQ in the germline V gene. This sequence joins TRBV5-1 and TRBJ2-1; D is unresolved. Sequencing was performed on CD4+ or CD8+ T cells sorted from blood, taken in a trial of the OX40 agonist ivuxolimab. This receptor was obtained from an adult with an advanced solid tumor such as melanoma, head and neck, liver or kidney cancer. The CDR3, as DNA: TGCGCCAGCAGCTTGGAGCCTTTTTCCTACAATGAGCAGTTCTTC. It specifies CASSLEPFSYNEQFF.